This T cell receptor beta chain was sequenced during a study of control samples from healthy donors and cancer patients. The V gene's germline CDR1 is DFQATT and CDR2 SNEGSKA (reference sequence). CDR3 size: 14 residues. The V end was cut by 3 bases, the J end by 4 bases, with 15 bases between. Sequencing was performed with immunoSEQ multiplex PCR; in TCRdb, only in-frame clones are kept and a portion is missing. This sample carries about 70,000 clones, roughly 84% of them seen once, and the ten largest clones take under 30%. The sequence was obtained from a middle-aged man in good health. The sequencing input was blood. The chain carries TRBV20-1 and TRBJ1-2; no definite D call. The DNA of the CDR3 is TGCAGTGCTAGTATCACTACTTCGTCCTATGGCTACACCTTC. This encodes CSASITTSSYGYTF.